This entry lists 9 T cell receptor beta chains sequenced from one sample in a study of cytomegalovirus exposure and HLA in healthy donors. PCR amplification relied on 60 Vbeta primers (plus 13 Jbeta primers). This table comes from immunoSEQ multiplex PCR, and its TCRdb copy is limited to in-frame clones, with some not included. Of about 160,000 clones in the sample, more than 65% are singletons; the top ten hold roughly 1.3%. Sequenced input: PBMCs. These receptors all come from a woman in her 50s in good health and CMV-seronegative.

This chain uses TRBV19 with TRBJ2-7; TRBD1 aligns across 10 bases. After removal of 5 bases from V and 3 bases from J, the junction contained 7 bases not matched to a gene. CDR3 length: 15 amino acids. Germline V CDR1 and CDR2: LNHDA, SQIVND (reference sequence). CDR3 in amino acids: CASSSRTGGDYEQYF. CDR3 DNA: TGTGCCAGTAGTTCCCGGACAGGGGGGGACTACGAGCAGTACTTC.

This chain links TRBV7-8 with TRBJ2-3, with D possibly being TRBD2 (7 bases). V lost 1 base and J 0 bases, leaving 20 bases between the germline ends. CDR1 is SGHVS and CDR2 is FQNEAQ in the germline V gene. The CDR3 has 19 amino acids. CDR3: CASSLETLWRGPSTDTQYF. CDR3 coding DNA: TGTGCCAGCAGCTTAGAGACCCTCTGGCGGGGGCCTAGCACAGATACGCAGTATTTT.

The chain carries TRBV7-2 and TRBJ2-3; TRBD2 agrees at 10 bases. The CDR3 sequence is 18 residues long. Germline CDR1 SGHTA, CDR2 FQGNSA. The trim removed 5 bases at V and 0 bases at J, leaving 11 bases unmatched. The CDR3 region is CASSTPSGGPSSTDTQYF. CDR3 sequence (DNA): TGTGCCAGCAGCACCCCTAGCGGGGGTCCTTCTAGCACAGATACGCAGTATTTT. The complete variable domain, with remaining parts taken from reference TRBV7-2 and TRBJ2-3, reads GAGVSQSPSNKVTEKGKDVELRCDPISGHTALYWYRQSLGQGLEFLIYFQGNSAPDKSGLPSDRFSAERTGGSVSTLTIQRTQQEDSAVYLCASSTPSGGPSSTDTQYFGPGTRLTVL.

This clone was observed a handful of times. The chain joins TRBV6-5 to TRBJ1-5; D gene ambiguous. Germline V gives CDR1 MNHEY, CDR2 SVGAGI. Trimming cost V 2 bases and J 11 bases, with 13 bases left between them. This CDR3 spans 13 amino acids. The CDR3 loop reads CASSYQPGSAQHF. CDR3 nucleotide sequence: TGTGCCAGCAGTTACCAGCCGGGATCGGCCCAGCATTTT.

This clone was observed a few times. The V call is TRBV6-1, the J call TRBJ2-7; D gene uncertain. CDR1 MNHNS and CDR2 SASEGT come from the germline V gene. V gave up 8 bases and J gave up 0 bases, with 14 bases separating them. The CDR3 is 14 residues long. This CDR3 reads CASSTLLSSYEQYF. In nucleotides, the CDR3 is TGTGCCAGCTCAACCCTCCTAAGCTCCTACGAGCAGTACTTC.

This clone was recorded only once. The chain uses TRBV4-1 and TRBJ1-1; 8 positions agree with TRBD1. V lost 1 base to trimming and J lost 2 bases; unmatched junction nucleotides: 12. Germline V lookup: CDR1 MGHRA, CDR2 YSYEKL. The CDR3 is made up of 18 amino acids. The CDR3 DNA reads TGCGCCAGCAGCCAAGTACGGACCCGGACAGGGAGTAACACTGAAGCTTTCTTT. Translating it yields CASSQVRTRTGSNTEAFF.

As concerns this clone: Germline and junction disagree at one end, which may indicate a read error. This sequence joins TRBV7-9 and TRBJ2-1; 9 positions match TRBD1. The V gene's germline CDR1 is SEHNR and CDR2 FQNEAQ (reference sequence). The CDR3 has 17 residues. As DNA, the CDR3 is TGTGCCAGCACCTTAGCAACCCCCCGGGACAGGGCCAATGAGCAGTTCTTC. The encoded protein is CASTLATPRDRANEQFF.

CDR3 residues: CAISESRDPPRETQYF. CDR3 DNA sequence: TGTGCCATCAGTGAGTCCAGGGATCCCCCTAGAGAGACCCAGTACTTC. V gene TRBV10-3 combines with J gene TRBJ2-5; TRBD1 might be the D (5 bases). The germline V gene has CDR1 ENHRY and CDR2 SYGVKD. This CDR3 contains 16 residues. The V end lost 0 bases, the J end lost 4 bases, and 15 bases lay between the germline ends.

The rearrangement uses TRBV20-1 and TRBJ2-7; no firm D call. The CDR3 runs 11 residues. The germline V and J ends were trimmed by 3 bases and 5 bases, with 8 bases remaining between them. Germline V gene data show CDR1 as DFQATT and CDR2 as SNEGSKA (reference sequence). The CDR3 region has the DNA TGCAGTGCTAGGTCTCAGGACGAGCAGTACTTC. Protein product: CSARSQDEQYF.